Sequencing of this T cell receptor (beta chain) was carried out in a study of cytomegalovirus exposure and HLA in healthy donors. PCR was performed using 60 Vbeta and 13 Jbeta primers. Profiling relied on immunoSEQ multiplex PCR, and the TCRdb table lists in-frame clones only, not all of them. Of around 110,000 clones listed, roughly 73% are singletons. Points from the study as a whole: By HLA locus, TCR association rates varied in a later analysis, with DRB1 showing the most and HLA-C the fewest. In a later analysis, TCR beta V- and J-gene trimming was associated with a missense DCLRE1C variant. Common viral pathogens seemed to be connected with several of the most significant clusters, according to a later analysis.

To note about this clone: Its antigen is currently unknown.

The CDR3 length is 15 residues. From germline, CDR1 is MNHNS and CDR2 SASEGT. The V and J ends lost 3 bases and 9 bases respectively, with 18 bases between them. The sequence came from a man in his forties in good health and CMV-seronegative. The sample taken for sequencing was PBMCs. This rearrangement joins TRBV6-1 to TRBJ2-1; D may be TRBD2 (5 bases). CDR3 amino acids: CASSDGPGWRVEQFF. DNA of the CDR3: TGTGCCAGCAGTGATGGGCCCGGGTGGCGGGTTGAGCAGTTCTTC.